Listed here are 8 T cell receptor beta chains from one sample, sequenced in a study of CD8+ T cells in alopecia areata. Treatment noted: oral pan-JAK inhibitor, 5-10 mg twice daily. The authors extracted RNA and reverse transcribed it into cDNA as the sequencing template. Here immunoSEQ multiplex PCR was the method, and the copy in TCRdb shows in-frame clones only, minus some. The top ten clones hold approximately 1% of a sample with about 190,000 clones, roughly 60% of them seen once. The specimen was CD4+ T cells sorted from blood, collected at week 24, from a patient treated with tofacitinib. The receptor set was obtained from a human donor with alopecia areata.

V is TRBV4-1 and J is TRBJ1-5; tentatively, D is TRBD1 (6 bases). The CDR3 is 15 amino acids. Germline V gene data show CDR1 as MGHRA and CDR2 as YSYEKL. V lost 5 bases to trimming and J lost 0 bases, with 11 bases between them. The CDR3 nucleotides are TGCGCCAGCAGCTTACAGGGAGATAGCAATCAGCCCCAGCATTTT. Translated, it gives CASSLQGDSNQPQHF.

This clone was detected many times. The CDR3, as DNA: TGTGCCAGCAGCTCTTCATCCGGGCACCAAGCTTTCTTT. This gives the protein CASSSSSGHQAFF. V is TRBV9 and J is TRBJ1-1, with D unclear. V dropped 4 bases and J dropped 9 bases, with 16 bases sitting between them. Germline V CDR1 and CDR2: SGDLS, YYNGEE. The CDR3 totals 13 residues.

The V call is TRBV11-2, the J call TRBJ1-1, with unresolved D. The length of the CDR3 is 12 residues. V was shortened by 5 bases and J by 7 bases, with 11 bases between the two germline ends. Germline CDR1 and CDR2: SGHAT and FQNNGV. CDR3 region: CASSLGYSEAFF. For the CDR3, the DNA is TGTGCCAGCAGCCTAGGGTACAGTGAAGCTTTCTTT.

The rearrangement links TRBV30 to TRBJ2-2; D is ambiguous. This CDR3 is 15 amino acids long. The germline V and J ends were trimmed by 0 bases and 1 base, with 9 bases remaining between them. Germline CDR1 reads GTSNPN; CDR2 reads SVGIG (reference sequence). The CDR3 nucleotides read TGTGCCTGGAGTGTCCGGGCAGGGAACACCGGGGAGCTGTTTTTT. Its translation is CAWSVRAGNTGELFF.

This chain connects TRBV6-5 to TRBJ1-1, with D possibly being TRBD1 (5 bases). The germline CDR1 and CDR2 sequences are MNHEY and SVGAGI. With 5 bases removed from V and 5 bases from J, the gap between germline ends came to 18 bases. The CDR3 runs 15 residues. The CDR3 spells CASSPLSVGGTEAFF. The CDR3 bases are TGTGCCAGCAGTCCCCTCTCCGTCGGGGGGACTGAAGCTTTCTTT.

CDR3 region: CASSVATSEGFDSPLHF. The CDR3 DNA reads as TGTGCCAGCAGCGTAGCTACTAGTGAGGGGTTTGATTCACCCCTCCACTTT. The chain couples TRBV9 to TRBJ1-6, with D tentatively TRBD1 (5 bases). With 0 bases removed from V and 8 bases from J, the gap between germline ends came to 18 bases. CDR3 length: 17 residues. The V gene's germline CDR1 is SGDLS and CDR2 YYNGEE.

V gene TRBV5-1 combines with J gene TRBJ2-2; D unclear. The CDR3 extends over 15 amino acids. The V and J ends lost 2 bases and 1 base respectively, with 9 bases between them. In germline, CDR1 is SGHRS, CDR2 YFSETQ. The DNA of the CDR3 is TGCGCCAGCAGCTTACTCGCAAAGAACACCGGGGAGCTGTTTTTT. Protein sequence: CASSLLAKNTGELFF.

This clone appeared once. This chain uses TRBV7-2 with TRBJ1-5, with a weak D call TRBD1 (5 bases). CDR1 and CDR2 from the germline V gene are SGHTA and FQGNSA. The ends were cut back, 1 base at V and 5 bases at J, with 12 bases in the middle. The CDR3 length is 15 residues. The CDR3 reads CASSLEWGRDQPQHF. Written as DNA, the CDR3 is TGTGCCAGCAGCTTAGAGTGGGGCAGGGATCAGCCCCAGCATTTT.